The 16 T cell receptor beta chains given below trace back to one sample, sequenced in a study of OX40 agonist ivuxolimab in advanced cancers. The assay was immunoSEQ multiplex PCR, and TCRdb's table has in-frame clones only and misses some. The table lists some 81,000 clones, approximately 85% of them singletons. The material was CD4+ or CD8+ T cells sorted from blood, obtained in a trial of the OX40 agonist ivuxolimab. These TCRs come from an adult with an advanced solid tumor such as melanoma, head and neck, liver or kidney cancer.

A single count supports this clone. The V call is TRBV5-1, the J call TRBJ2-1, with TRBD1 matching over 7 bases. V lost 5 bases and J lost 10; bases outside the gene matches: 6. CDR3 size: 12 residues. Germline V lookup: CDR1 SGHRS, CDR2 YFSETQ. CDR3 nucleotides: TGCGCCAGCAGGTGGGACAGAAGCGAGCAGTTCTTC. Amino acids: CASRWDRSEQFF.

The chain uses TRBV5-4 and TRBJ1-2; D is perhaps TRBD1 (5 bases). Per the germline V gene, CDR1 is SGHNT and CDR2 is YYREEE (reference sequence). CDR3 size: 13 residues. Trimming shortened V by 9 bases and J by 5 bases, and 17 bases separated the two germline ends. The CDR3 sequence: CATLRTGPYGYTF. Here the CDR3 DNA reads TGTGCCACCCTGCGAACAGGCCCTTATGGCTACACCTTC.

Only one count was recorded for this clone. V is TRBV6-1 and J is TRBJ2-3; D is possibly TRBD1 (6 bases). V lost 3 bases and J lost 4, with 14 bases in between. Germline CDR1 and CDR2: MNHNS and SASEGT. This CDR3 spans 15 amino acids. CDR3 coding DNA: TGTGCCAGCAGTGACAGGGGAGCGTTCGCAGATACGCAGTATTTT. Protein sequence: CASSDRGAFADTQYF.

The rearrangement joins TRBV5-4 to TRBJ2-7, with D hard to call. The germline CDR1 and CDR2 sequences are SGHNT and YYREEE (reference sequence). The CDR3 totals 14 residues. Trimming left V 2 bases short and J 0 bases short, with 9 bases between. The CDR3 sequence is CASSFTVGSYEQYF. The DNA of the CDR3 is TGTGCCAGCAGCTTTACCGTCGGCTCCTACGAGCAGTACTTC.

The CDR3 bases are TGTGCCAGCTCAGCCGGCTCTGGAAACACCATATATTTT. It codes for CASSAGSGNTIYF. This chain links TRBV18 with TRBJ1-3; D ambiguous. The germline V gene has CDR1 KGHSH and CDR2 LQKENI. Trimming left V 5 bases short and J 0 bases short, with 5 bases between. The CDR3 consists of 13 residues.

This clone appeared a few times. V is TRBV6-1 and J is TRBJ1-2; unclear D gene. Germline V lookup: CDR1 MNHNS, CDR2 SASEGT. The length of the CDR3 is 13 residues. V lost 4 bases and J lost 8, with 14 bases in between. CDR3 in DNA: TGTGCCAGCAGTGGCGGGAACCATTACGGCTACACCTTC. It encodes CASSGGNHYGYTF.

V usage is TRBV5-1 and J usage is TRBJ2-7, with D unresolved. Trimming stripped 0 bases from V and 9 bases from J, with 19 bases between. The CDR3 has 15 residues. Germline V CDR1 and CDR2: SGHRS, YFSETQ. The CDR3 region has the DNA TGCGCCAGCAGCTTGGCCGAGGAGAGCACTTCGGGGCAGTACTTC. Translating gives CASSLAEESTSGQYF.

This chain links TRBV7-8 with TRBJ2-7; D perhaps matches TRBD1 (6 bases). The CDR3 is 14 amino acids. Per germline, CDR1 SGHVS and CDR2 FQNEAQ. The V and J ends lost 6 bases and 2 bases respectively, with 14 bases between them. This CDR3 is CASSLGTYTYEQYF. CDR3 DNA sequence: TGTGCCAGCAGTCTCGGGACATATACCTACGAGCAGTACTTC.

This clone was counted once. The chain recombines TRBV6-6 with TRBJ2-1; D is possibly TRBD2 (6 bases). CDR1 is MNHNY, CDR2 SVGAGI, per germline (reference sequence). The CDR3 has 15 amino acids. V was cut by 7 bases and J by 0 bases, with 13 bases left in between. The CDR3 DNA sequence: TGTGCCAGCACGTTAGCGGAGTCCTCCTACAATGAGCAGTTCTTC. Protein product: CASTLAESSYNEQFF.

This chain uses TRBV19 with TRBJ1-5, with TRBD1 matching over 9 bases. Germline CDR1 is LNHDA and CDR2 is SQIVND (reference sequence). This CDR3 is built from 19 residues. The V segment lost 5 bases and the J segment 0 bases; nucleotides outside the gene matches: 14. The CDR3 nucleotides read TGTGCCAGTAGTCCCAAGACCGGGACAGGGTCCTATAGCAATCAGCCCCAGCATTTT. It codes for CASSPKTGTGSYSNQPQHF.

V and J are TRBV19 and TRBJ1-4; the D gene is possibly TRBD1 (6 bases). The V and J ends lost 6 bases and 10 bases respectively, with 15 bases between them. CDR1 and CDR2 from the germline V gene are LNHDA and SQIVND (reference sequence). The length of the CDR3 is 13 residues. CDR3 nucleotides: TGTGCCAGTAGGGACCGGGGGGCTGCAAAACTGTTTTTT. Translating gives CASRDRGAAKLFF. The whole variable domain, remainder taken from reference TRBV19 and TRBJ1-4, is DGGITQSPKYLFRKEGQNVTLSCEQNLNHDAMYWYRQDPGQGLRLIYYSQIVNDFQKGDIAEGYSVSREKKESFPLTVTSAQKNPTAFYLCASRDRGAAKLFFGSGTQLSVL.

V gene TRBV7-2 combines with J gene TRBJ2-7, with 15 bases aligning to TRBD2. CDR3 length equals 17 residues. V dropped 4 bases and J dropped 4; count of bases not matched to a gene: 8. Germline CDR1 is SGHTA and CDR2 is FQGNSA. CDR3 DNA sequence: TGTGCCAGCAGCTCCAGGACTAGCGGGGGGGCCATATACGAGCAGTACTTC. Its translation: CASSSRTSGGAIYEQYF.

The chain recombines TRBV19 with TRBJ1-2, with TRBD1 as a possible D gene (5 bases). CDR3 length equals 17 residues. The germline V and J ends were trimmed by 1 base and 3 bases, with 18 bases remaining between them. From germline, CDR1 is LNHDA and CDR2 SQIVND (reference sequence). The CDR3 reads CASSIVGATGMDYGYTF. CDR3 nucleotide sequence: TGTGCCAGTAGTATAGTAGGGGCCACGGGGATGGACTATGGCTACACCTTC.

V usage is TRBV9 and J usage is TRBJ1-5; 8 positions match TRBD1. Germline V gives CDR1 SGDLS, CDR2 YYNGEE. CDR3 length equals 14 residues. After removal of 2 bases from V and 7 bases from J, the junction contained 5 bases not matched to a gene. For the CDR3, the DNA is TGTGCCAGCAGCGTCACAGGGGGAGGGCAGCCCCAGCATTTT. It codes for CASSVTGGGQPQHF.

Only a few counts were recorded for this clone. In DNA form, the CDR3 reads TGCGCCAGCAGCTGGACACTAGGAGGAGATACGCAGTATTTT. Its translation: CASSWTLGGDTQYF. This chain joins TRBV5-1 and TRBJ2-3, with D perhaps TRBD1 or TRBD2 (5 bases each). The V and J ends lost 3 bases and 5 bases respectively, with 13 bases between them. CDR1 is SGHRS and CDR2 is YFSETQ in the germline V gene. This CDR3 has 14 amino acids.

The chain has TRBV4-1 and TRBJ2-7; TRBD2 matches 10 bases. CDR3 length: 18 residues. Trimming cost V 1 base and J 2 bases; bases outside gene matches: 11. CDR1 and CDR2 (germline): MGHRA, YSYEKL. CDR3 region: CASSQGPFERGGTYEQYF. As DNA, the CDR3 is TGCGCCAGCAGCCAAGGGCCCTTTGAGCGGGGGGGGACCTACGAGCAGTACTTC.